Each of the 10 T cell receptor beta chains below was sequenced from the same sample in a study of response to subunit inactivated influenza vaccine. A single record per CDR3 protein comes from TCRdb applying MiXCR to the RT-PCR reads. Here the sample spans 650,000 to 800,000 distinct CDR3 sequences, approximately 13% being singletons. The sequencing here drew on PBMCs from blood, taken around 15 days before vaccination. These receptor sequences come from a man aged 50 to 60 who received an inactivated influenza vaccine.

This clonotype was seen a few times. The gene calls are TRBV7-2 and TRBJ2-1; 9 bases match TRBD1. Germline V gene sequence: CDR1 SGHTA, CDR2 FQGNSA. Unmatched junction bases numbered 2, after V lost 0 bases and J lost 2 bases. This CDR3 has 16 amino acids. For the CDR3, the DNA is TGTGCCAGCAGCTTAGCGGGACAGGGAACCTACAATGAGCAGTTCTTC. It translates to CASSLAGQGTYNEQFF. Full variable domain (outside the CDR3, taken from reference TRBV7-2 and TRBJ2-1): GAGVSQSPSNKVTEKGKDVELRCDPISGHTALYWYRQSLGQGLEFLIYFQGNSAPDKSGLPSDRFSAERTGGSVSTLTIQRTQQEDSAVYLCASSLAGQGTYNEQFFGPGTRLTVL.

The rearrangement uses TRBV4-3 and TRBJ2-3; TRBD2 matches at 7 bases. CDR1 is LGHNA, CDR2 YSLEER, per germline. The ends lost 0 bases at V and 4 bases at J; junction bases unmatched: 10. The CDR3 has 17 amino acids. CDR3 bases: TGCGCCAGCAGCCAAGAGCGGAGGCTCAGCGGGGCAGATACGCAGTATTTT. This translates into CASSQERRLSGADTQYF.

The chain links TRBV6-1 to TRBJ2-2; 8 bases match TRBD1. V dropped 6 bases and J dropped 5; count of bases not matched to a gene: 8. The CDR3 has 15 amino acids. In germline, CDR1 is MNHNS, CDR2 SASEGT. The CDR3 DNA is TGTGCCAGCAGCCTTACAGGGGGAAAGACCGGGGAGCTGTTTTTT. Residues: CASSLTGGKTGELFF.

The rearrangement joins TRBV7-2 to TRBJ2-7; 10 nucleotides align to TRBD1. Trimming removed 5 bases from V and 2 bases from J; junction bases left unmatched: 9. Germline CDR1 and CDR2: SGHTA and FQGNSA. This CDR3 region has 16 residues. CDR3 residues: CASSRDSGTGAYEQYF. The CDR3 nucleotides are TGTGCCAGCAGCCGCGATTCCGGGACAGGGGCCTACGAGCAGTACTTC.

The chain has TRBV20-1 and TRBJ2-1; 9 bases are shared with TRBD2. V lost 3 bases and J lost 3; bases outside the gene matches: 9. Germline V gives CDR1 DFQATT, CDR2 SNEGSKA (reference sequence). CDR3 size: 16 residues. The CDR3 DNA sequence: TGCAGTGCTAGCGGTTCCCTAGCGGGGCACTACAATGAGCAGTTCTTC. Protein: CSASGSLAGHYNEQFF.

The J gene is TRBJ2-7, the V gene TRBV15; D possibly uses TRBD1 or TRBD2 (6 bases each). Germline V CDR1 and CDR2: LNHNV, YYDKDF (reference sequence). The CDR3 is 15 amino acids. V lost 0 bases and J lost 1, with 10 bases in between. CDR3 region: CATSRDRGTSYEQYF. As DNA, the CDR3 is TGTGCCACCAGCAGAGACCGGGGGACATCCTACGAGCAGTACTTC.

This clonotype came up a few times. This chain's CDR3 is CASSYPGTSFSYEQYF. The CDR3, as DNA: TGTGCCAGCAGTTATCCCGGGACATCCTTCTCCTACGAGCAGTACTTC. The chain is built from TRBV6-5 and TRBJ2-7; tentatively, D is TRBD1 (6 bases). V was cut by 3 bases and J by 0 bases, with 15 bases left in between. This CDR3 has 16 amino acids. CDR1 and CDR2 (germline): MNHEY, SVGAGI.

This clonotype was seen a few times. The chain couples TRBV29-1 to TRBJ2-1; D is perhaps TRBD2 (5 bases). Germline loops: CDR1 SQVTM, CDR2 ANQGSEA. V was clipped by 6 bases and J by 0 bases, with 12 bases between them. The CDR3 totals 14 residues. Here the CDR3 DNA reads TGCAGCGTAGCAAGAGGGAACTCCTACAATGAGCAGTTCTTC. Its translation: CSVARGNSYNEQFF.

This clonotype was recorded at least ten times. The rearrangement links TRBV10-3 to TRBJ1-1; 10 bases map to TRBD1. V shed 0 bases, J shed 7 bases, and the junction held 5 bases outside the gene matches. In germline, CDR1 is ENHRY, CDR2 SYGVKD. CDR3 size: 15 residues. CDR3 amino acids: CAISESPGQGIEAFF. CDR3 in DNA: TGTGCCATCAGTGAGTCCCCGGGACAGGGGATTGAAGCTTTCTTT.

In this sample, this clonotype turned up a few times. This chain joins TRBV5-1 and TRBJ1-6; D gene unclear. Germline V gene data show CDR1 as SGHRS and CDR2 as YFSETQ. V was pared by 4 bases and J by 8 bases, with 13 bases between. The CDR3 runs 14 residues. The CDR3 protein is CASSPTGKDSPLHF. CDR3 in DNA: TGCGCCAGCAGCCCGACGGGGAAAGATTCACCCCTCCACTTT. The full variable domain, its missing parts supplied by reference TRBV5-1 and TRBJ1-6, is KAGVTQTPRYLIKTRGQQVTLSCSPISGHRSVSWYQQTPGQGLQFLFEYFSETQRNKGNFPGRFSGRQFSNSRSEMNVSTLELGDSALYLCASSPTGKDSPLHFGNGTRLTVT.